The T cell receptor (beta chain) under discussion was sequenced for a study of blood T cell repertoires in COVID-19. Original handling: Reference gene primer amplification in the assay estimated nucleated cell counts. Produced via immunoSEQ multiplex PCR; TCRdb's table is partial and in-frame only. That table supplies the V and J calls and clone size; D and trimming were determined from the DNA. The table records approximately 310,000 clones, around 87% of them present only once. V dropped 4 bases and J dropped 10 bases, with 8 bases sitting between them. The CDR3 is 11 amino acids. Per the germline V gene, CDR1 is MNHEY and CDR2 is SVGEGT.

Sample: peripheral blood. This clonotype was obtained from a woman aged 45-65 years who had recovered from COVID-19. V usage is TRBV6-2 or TRBV6-3 and J usage is TRBJ2-1; D unresolved. The CDR3 DNA reads as TGTGCCAGCAGTTCCATCGGGGAGCAGTTCTTC. Translation: CASSSIGEQFF.